Presented here are 31 T cell receptor beta chains from one specimen sequenced in a study of blood T cell repertoires in COVID-19. Profiled with immunoSEQ multiplex PCR; TCRdb holds only in-frame clones, not every one. The sample comprises approximately 90,000 clones, roughly nine tenths of which are singletons, and 1.7% rests with the top ten. The specimen was peripheral blood. The receptors were sampled from a man between 60 and 70 years old with acute or convalescent COVID-19.

This chain connects TRBV7-9 to TRBJ2-2, with D possibly TRBD2 on 5 matching bases. CDR1 is SEHNR and CDR2 is FQNEAQ in the germline V gene (reference sequence). CDR3 size: 18 residues. The germline V and J ends were trimmed by 1 base and 5 bases, with 20 bases remaining between them. The CDR3 region has the DNA TGTGCCAGCAGCTTAGGTCGGGTCCTGAGCTCGGGAACCGGGGAGCTGTTTTTT. Its protein product is CASSLGRVLSSGTGELFF. Looking up the rest from reference TRBV7-9 and TRBJ2-2 gives the full variable domain: DTGVSQNPRHKITKRGQNVTFRCDPISEHNRLYWYRQTLGQGPEFLTYFQNEAQLEKSRLLSDRFSAERPKGSFSTLEIQRTEQGDSAMYLCASSLGRVLSSGTGELFFGEGSRLTVL.

This chain uses TRBV7-2 with TRBJ2-1; D may be TRBD1 (6 bases). CDR1 and CDR2 from the germline V gene are SGHTA and FQGNSA. The V end was cut by 4 bases, the J end by 1 base, with 14 bases between. This CDR3 is built from 16 residues. Here the CDR3 reads CASSSRDIPSYNEQFF. In DNA form, the CDR3 reads TGTGCCAGCAGCTCACGGGACATACCTTCCTACAATGAGCAGTTCTTC.

V gene TRBV5-1 combines with J gene TRBJ2-5; 7 nucleotides line up with TRBD1. After removal of 0 bases from V and 1 base from J, the junction contained 6 bases not matched to a gene. The CDR3 totals 16 residues. Per germline, CDR1 SGHRS and CDR2 YFSETQ. The CDR3: CASSLEKGATQETQYF. Here the CDR3 DNA reads TGCGCCAGCAGCTTGGAGAAGGGGGCGACCCAAGAGACCCAGTACTTC.

The chain is built from TRBV7-8 and TRBJ1-1; D is uncertain. This CDR3 has 13 residues. Looked up from germline, CDR1 is SGHVS and CDR2 is FQNEAQ. Trimming removed 5 bases from V and 5 bases from J, with 12 bases in between. The CDR3 nucleotides are TGTGCCAGCAGCCGTGAAGGAGTGACTGAAGCTTTCTTT. This gives the protein CASSREGVTEAFF.

In regard to this clone: Lacking the conserved final phenylalanine or tryptophan, this CDR3 likely reflects a read error. The DNA is left out, because the CDR3 cannot be placed on it with certainty; the CDR3 is given as TCRdb lists it. The genes are TRBV19 and TRBJ1-1; the table's TRBD1 call for D was not verified on the DNA. 12 amino acids form the CDR3, both terminal residues included. The V gene's germline CDR1 is LNHDA and CDR2 SQIVND (reference sequence). CDR3 residues: CASSQPPKGPMI.

The chain employs TRBV6-5 and TRBJ1-4; possibly TRBD1 for D (6 bases). This CDR3 has 15 amino acids. The V end lost 6 bases, the J end lost 8 bases, and 19 bases lay between the germline ends. CDR1 is MNHEY and CDR2 is SVGAGI in the germline V gene. For the CDR3, the DNA is TGTGCCAGCAGCTCAATGGGGGGGCGTCGAGAAAAACTGTTTTTT. It specifies CASSSMGGRREKLFF.

The V and J genes are TRBV6-5 and TRBJ1-2, with D tentatively TRBD1 (5 bases). Germline V lookup: CDR1 MNHEY, CDR2 SVGAGI. The CDR3 has 14 amino acids. V lost 7 bases to trimming and J lost 8 bases, with 20 bases between them. CDR3 bases: TGTGCCAGCACCACGAACCTGGGGGGTGGCGGCTACACCTTC. Protein sequence: CASTTNLGGGGYTF.

V usage is TRBV10-3 and J usage is TRBJ2-1, with 8 positions matching TRBD1. The CDR3 totals 15 residues. Germline V lookup: CDR1 ENHRY, CDR2 SYGVKD. The junction had 6 bases not matched to a gene; V was cut back by 5 bases and J by 3 bases. DNA for the CDR3: TGTGCCATCAGTTCGACAGGGGAGGTCTACAATGAGCAGTTCTTC. It encodes CAISSTGEVYNEQFF.

The V and J genes are TRBV7-9 and TRBJ1-1; D possibly corresponds to TRBD1 (6 bases). The CDR3 covers 14 residues. Trimming pared 5 bases from V and 5 bases from J, leaving 15 bases between. Germline CDR1 reads SEHNR; CDR2 reads FQNEAQ (reference sequence). The CDR3 DNA reads TGTGCCAGCAGCAATAGGCAGGGGATGACTGAAGCTTTCTTT. Its protein product is CASSNRQGMTEAFF.

This clone was recorded once. The chain joins TRBV30 to TRBJ1-2; 10 nucleotides match TRBD1. Germline CDR1 is GTSNPN and CDR2 is SVGIG (reference sequence). The CDR3 consists of 13 residues. With V trimmed by 3 bases and J by 8 bases, 6 bases remained unmatched. For the CDR3, the DNA is TGTGCCTGGAGCCAGACAGGGGGCGCAGGCTACACCTTC. This sequence encodes CAWSQTGGAGYTF.

The CDR3 sequence is CASSSGGRTSLGSLHF. The DNA for the CDR3 is TGCGCCAGCAGCTCCGGCGGCAGGACTTCTTTAGGATCCCTCCACTTT. This sequence joins TRBV5-1 and TRBJ1-6; D is undetermined. Per the germline V gene, CDR1 is SGHRS and CDR2 is YFSETQ. V lost 3 bases and J 14 bases, leaving 24 bases between the germline ends. The CDR3 loop spans 16 amino acids. Complete variable domain (other parts from reference TRBV5-1 and TRBJ1-6): KAGVTQTPRYLIKTRGQQVTLSCSPISGHRSVSWYQQTPGQGLQFLFEYFSETQRNKGNFPGRFSGRQFSNSRSEMNVSTLELGDSALYLCASSSGGRTSLGSLHFGNGTRLTVT.

The count of this clone is one. The V gene is TRBV6-5, the J gene TRBJ2-2, with 8 positions matching TRBD1. This CDR3 has 16 amino acids. Trimming removed 1 base from V and 5 bases from J; junction bases left unmatched: 6. Germline CDR1 is MNHEY and CDR2 is SVGAGI. DNA for the CDR3: TGTGCCAGCAGTTACTTCGGACAGGGTGGAACCGGGGAGCTGTTTTTT. It specifies CASSYFGQGGTGELFF.

The chain combines TRBV3-1 (or the pseudogene TRBV3-2) with TRBJ1-1; D gene unclear. Trimming shortened V by 6 bases and J by 6 bases, and 11 bases separated the two germline ends. Germline V gene sequence: CDR1 LGHDT, CDR2 YNNKEL (reference sequence). The length of the CDR3 is 12 residues. The CDR3 DNA sequence: TGTGCCAGCAGTCTACTCGGAGCTGAAGCTTTCTTT. It is translated as CASSLLGAEAFF.

This chain links TRBV6-2 or TRBV6-3 with TRBJ2-1; 15 nucleotides agree with TRBD2. J lost 7 bases, V lost 2 bases, and 12 bases had no gene match. CDR3 length equals 19 residues. Germline loops: CDR1 MNHEY, CDR2 SVGEGT. For the CDR3, the DNA is TGTGCCAGCAGTTACGGGTGGAGGACTAGCGGGGGGGCAGGAAATGAGCAGTTCTTC. Encoded protein: CASSYGWRTSGGAGNEQFF.

CDR3 region: CASSLALQTNYGYTF. DNA of the CDR3: TGTGCCAGCAGCTTAGCGTTACAGACTAACTATGGCTACACCTTC. The chain is built from TRBV7-2 and TRBJ1-2; D is ambiguous. This CDR3 spans 15 amino acids. V gave up 0 bases and J gave up 0 bases, with 8 bases separating them. Per germline, CDR1 SGHTA and CDR2 FQGNSA.

The chain uses TRBV5-1 and TRBJ1-2; 8 bases line up with TRBD1. Germline values: CDR1 SGHRS, CDR2 YFSETQ. With V trimmed by 0 bases and J by 8 bases, 9 bases remained unmatched. The CDR3 sequence is 15 residues long. The CDR3 DNA reads TGCGCCAGCAGCTTGGGGGCTGCAGGGGGCGCCGGCTACACCTTC. Its translation: CASSLGAAGGAGYTF.

This clone has only one observation. The chain has TRBV12-3 or TRBV12-4 and TRBJ2-1; D not certain. V lost 4 bases, J lost 2 bases, and 6 bases lay in between. The CDR3 totals 13 residues. In DNA, the CDR3 is TGTGCCAGCAGTTCCCAAACCTACAATGAGCAGTTCTTC. Translation: CASSSQTYNEQFF.

V and J are TRBV10-3 and TRBJ1-5; 7 bases are a match to TRBD1. The trim removed 6 bases at V and 7 bases at J, leaving 12 bases unmatched. From germline, CDR1 is ENHRY and CDR2 SYGVKD. The CDR3 contains 15 residues. The CDR3 sequence: CAIRSAEGAWQPQHF. In nucleotides, the CDR3 is TGTGCCATCAGATCCGCAGAGGGGGCATGGCAGCCCCAGCATTTT.

The genes are TRBV4-1 and TRBJ1-5; tentatively, D is TRBD1 (6 bases). Germline V lookup: CDR1 MGHRA, CDR2 YSYEKL. This CDR3 comprises 19 residues. Deletions cut 5 bases from V and 0 bases from J, with 23 bases between. CDR3 loop: CASSAREILRTASNQPQHF. The CDR3 nucleotides read TGCGCCAGCAGCGCTCGCGAGATCCTGAGGACAGCTAGCAATCAGCCCCAGCATTTT.

J is TRBJ1-2 and V is TRBV11-2, with 8 nucleotides matching TRBD1. The V gene end was trimmed by 1 base and the J gene end by 10 bases; junction bases not matched to a gene: 23. This CDR3 has 19 residues. The germline CDR1 and CDR2 sequences are SGHAT and FQNNGV. This chain's CDR3 is CASSLGRRRGQAGRGYYTF. The CDR3 coding sequence is TGTGCCAGCAGCTTAGGAAGACGGAGGGGACAGGCTGGTCGGGGTTACTACACCTTC.

The sample holds one count of this clone. The chain uses TRBV30 and TRBJ1-3, with D maybe TRBD1 (6 bases). V lost 3 bases and J 1 base, leaving 10 bases between the germline ends. The germline V gene encodes CDR1 GTSNPN and CDR2 SVGIG (reference sequence). This CDR3 comprises 14 residues. The CDR3 DNA sequence: TGTGCCTGGAGCAGAACAGGGTCTGGAAACACCATATATTTT. Amino acid sequence: CAWSRTGSGNTIYF.

The V call is TRBV7-9, the J call TRBJ1-6, with 9 bases that match TRBD1. The CDR3 consists of 16 residues. V trimming: 5 bases; J trimming: 5 bases; junction bases outside the gene matches: 7. Germline V CDR1 and CDR2: SEHNR, FQNEAQ (reference sequence). The CDR3 here is CASSPMTGGNNSPLHF. CDR3 in DNA: TGTGCCAGCAGCCCTATGACAGGGGGGAATAATTCACCCCTCCACTTT. Supplemented by reference TRBV7-9 and TRBJ1-6, the full variable domain reads DTGVSQNPRHKITKRGQNVTFRCDPISEHNRLYWYRQTLGQGPEFLTYFQNEAQLEKSRLLSDRFSAERPKGSFSTLEIQRTEQGDSAMYLCASSPMTGGNNSPLHFGNGTRLTVT.

The chain carries TRBV28 and TRBJ1-3; D possibly corresponds to TRBD1 (6 bases). This CDR3 is 14 amino acids long. The germline V and J ends were trimmed by 10 bases and 4 bases, with 17 bases remaining between them. Looked up from germline, CDR1 is MDHEN and CDR2 is SYDVKM. The CDR3 coding sequence is TGTGCCACGTTACACGGGGGGCAAGGAAACACCATATATTTT. Encoded protein: CATLHGGQGNTIYF.

This clone is a singleton in its sample. V usage is TRBV7-2 and J usage is TRBJ2-6; 10 bases line up with TRBD1. V dropped 5 bases and J dropped 0; count of bases not matched to a gene: 4. The CDR3 consists of 17 residues. Germline V gene lookup returns CDR1 SGHTA and CDR2 FQGNSA. CDR3 coding DNA: TGTGCCAGCAGCGCCGACAGGGGGCCCTCTGGGGCCAACGTCCTGACTTTC. This translates into CASSADRGPSGANVLTF.

This sequence joins TRBV2 and TRBJ1-4; a possible D gene is TRBD1 (5 bases). The CDR3 is made up of 14 amino acids. V lost 5 bases to trimming and J lost 11 bases, with 18 bases between them. Germline V lookup: CDR1 SNHLY, CDR2 FYNNEI. Here the CDR3 DNA reads TGTGCCAGCAGTCCCTCAGGGCAGGGCGGCAAACTGTTTTTT. This translates into CASSPSGQGGKLFF. Full variable domain (missing parts from reference TRBV2 and TRBJ1-4): EPEVTQTPSHQVTQMGQEVILRCVPISNHLYFYWYRQILGQKVEFLVSFYNNEISEKSEIFDDQFSVERPDGSNFTLKIRSTKLEDSAMYFCASSPSGQGGKLFFGSGTQLSVL.

The chain uses TRBV7-7 and TRBJ2-3; 9 bases agree with TRBD2. The CDR3 loop spans 15 amino acids. The V gene end was trimmed by 5 bases and the J gene end by 5 bases; junction bases not matched to a gene: 8. The germline gives CDR1 SSHAT, CDR2 FNYEAQ (reference sequence). CDR3 bases: TGTGCCAGCAGCCGTAATAGCGGGGGACAAGATACGCAGTATTTT. It is translated as CASSRNSGGQDTQYF.

The rearrangement uses TRBV6-5 and TRBJ1-6; D may be TRBD1 (5 bases). V was trimmed by 0 bases and J by 10 bases, leaving 16 bases between them. This CDR3 spans 16 amino acids. Germline CDR1 and CDR2: MNHEY and SVGAGI. CDR3 amino acids: CASSYSPGRLESPLHF. CDR3 bases: TGTGCCAGCAGTTACTCCCCAGGGCGTTTAGAATCACCCCTCCACTTT.

The chain joins TRBV19 to TRBJ1-1; 8 positions match TRBD1. The V segment lost 4 bases and the J segment 0 bases; nucleotides outside the gene matches: 10. Germline CDR1 reads LNHDA; CDR2 reads SQIVND (reference sequence). This CDR3 has 17 residues. The CDR3: CASSTSRTGRLNTEAFF. CDR3 DNA: TGTGCCAGTAGTACCTCCCGGACAGGGCGACTGAACACTGAAGCTTTCTTT.

This clone was detected once. The chain uses TRBV18 and TRBJ1-2, with D possibly TRBD1 on 6 matching bases. V shed 5 bases and J shed 2 bases, with 12 bases lying between them. The length of the CDR3 is 14 residues. Germline CDR1 reads KGHSH; CDR2 reads LQKENI. The CDR3 region has the DNA TGTGCCAGCTCAGGGCTCCAGGGGAACTATGGCTACACCTTC. Encoded protein: CASSGLQGNYGYTF.

The table lists this clone with a few counts. This rearrangement joins TRBV19 to TRBJ2-1; tentative D call: TRBD1 (5 bases). The V gene's germline CDR1 is LNHDA and CDR2 SQIVND (reference sequence). V shed 1 base and J shed 9 bases, with 10 bases lying between them. This CDR3 comprises 13 residues. As DNA, the CDR3 is TGTGCCAGTAGTATAGGGGGCTTGAGTGAGCAGTTCTTC. It is translated as CASSIGGLSEQFF.

The rearrangement uses TRBV5-1 and TRBJ1-1, with D perhaps matching TRBD1 (6 bases). CDR1 is SGHRS, CDR2 YFSETQ, per germline. This CDR3 contains 12 residues. V was shortened by 5 bases and J by 1 base, with 6 bases between the two germline ends. CDR3 protein: CASRGQNTEAFF. In DNA form, the CDR3 reads TGCGCCAGCAGGGGACAGAACACTGAAGCTTTCTTT.